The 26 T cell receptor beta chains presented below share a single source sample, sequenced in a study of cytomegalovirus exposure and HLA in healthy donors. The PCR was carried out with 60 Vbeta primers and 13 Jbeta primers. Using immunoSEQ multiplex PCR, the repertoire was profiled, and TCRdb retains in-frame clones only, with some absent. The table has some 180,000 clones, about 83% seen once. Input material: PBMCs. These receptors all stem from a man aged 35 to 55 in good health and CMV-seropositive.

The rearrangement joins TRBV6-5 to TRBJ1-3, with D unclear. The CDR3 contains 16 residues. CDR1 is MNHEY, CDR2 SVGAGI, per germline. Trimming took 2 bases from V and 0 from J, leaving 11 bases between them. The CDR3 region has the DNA TGTGCCAGCAGTTACCTGGGCAGCTCCTCTGGAAACACCATATATTTT. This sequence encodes CASSYLGSSSGNTIYF.

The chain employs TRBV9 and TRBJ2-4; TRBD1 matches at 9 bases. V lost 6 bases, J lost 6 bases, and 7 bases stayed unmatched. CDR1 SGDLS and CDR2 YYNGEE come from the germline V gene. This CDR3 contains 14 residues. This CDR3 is CASNPTGGRNIQYF. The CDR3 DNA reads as TGTGCCAGCAACCCCACAGGGGGCAGAAACATTCAGTACTTC.

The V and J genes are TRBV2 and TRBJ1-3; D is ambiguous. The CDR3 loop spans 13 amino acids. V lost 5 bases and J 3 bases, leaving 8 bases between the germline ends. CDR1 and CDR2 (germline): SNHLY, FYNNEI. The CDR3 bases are TGTGCCAGCAGTTCGGGGTATGGAAACACCATATATTTT. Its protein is CASSSGYGNTIYF.

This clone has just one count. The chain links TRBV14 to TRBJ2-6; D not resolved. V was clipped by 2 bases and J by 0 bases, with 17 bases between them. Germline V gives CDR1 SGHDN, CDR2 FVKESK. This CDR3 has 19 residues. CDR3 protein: CASSQNGLPLGSGANVLTF. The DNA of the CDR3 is TGTGCCAGCAGCCAAAACGGTCTCCCTCTTGGCTCTGGGGCCAACGTCCTGACTTTC.

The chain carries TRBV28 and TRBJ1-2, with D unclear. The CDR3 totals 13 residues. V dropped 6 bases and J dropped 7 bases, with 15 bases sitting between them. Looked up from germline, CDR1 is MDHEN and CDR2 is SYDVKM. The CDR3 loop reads CASSTAARSGYTF. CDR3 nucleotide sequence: TGTGCCAGCAGCACCGCGGCCCGGAGTGGCTACACCTTC.

The CDR3 DNA reads TGCGCCAGCAGCCTGGACGTAGCTGGGGCCAACGTCCTGACTTTC. Its translation: CASSLDVAGANVLTF. The chain couples TRBV5-1 to TRBJ2-6; no clear D. The CDR3 is 15 residues long. Between the trimmed V and J ends, which lost 4 bases and 2 bases, there was a span of 10 bases. Germline CDR1 reads SGHRS; CDR2 reads YFSETQ.

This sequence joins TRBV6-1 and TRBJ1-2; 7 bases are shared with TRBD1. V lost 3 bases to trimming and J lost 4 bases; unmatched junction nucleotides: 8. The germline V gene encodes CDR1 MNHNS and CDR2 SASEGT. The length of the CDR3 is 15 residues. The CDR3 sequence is CASSDKGAVVYGYTF. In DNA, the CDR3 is TGTGCCAGCAGTGACAAGGGGGCGGTCGTCTATGGCTACACCTTC.

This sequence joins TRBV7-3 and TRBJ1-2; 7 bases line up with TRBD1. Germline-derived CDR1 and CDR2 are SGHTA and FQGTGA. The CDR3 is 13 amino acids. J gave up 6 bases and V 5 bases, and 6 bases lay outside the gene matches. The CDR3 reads CASSPKTGNGYTF. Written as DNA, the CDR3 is TGTGCCAGCAGCCCTAAGACAGGGAATGGCTACACCTTC.

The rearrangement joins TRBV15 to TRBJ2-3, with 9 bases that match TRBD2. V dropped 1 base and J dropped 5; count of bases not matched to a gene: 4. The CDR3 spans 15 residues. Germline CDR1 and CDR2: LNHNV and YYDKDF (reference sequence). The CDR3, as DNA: TGTGCCACCAGCAGAGCCGCGGGAGGGGTAGATACGCAGTATTTT. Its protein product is CATSRAAGGVDTQYF. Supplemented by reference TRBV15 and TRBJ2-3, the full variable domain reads DAMVIQNPRYQVTQFGKPVTLSCSQTLNHNVMYWYQQKSSQAPKLLFHYYDKDFNNEADTPDNFQSRRPNTSFCFLDIRSPGLGDTAMYLCATSRAAGGVDTQYFGPGTRLTVL.

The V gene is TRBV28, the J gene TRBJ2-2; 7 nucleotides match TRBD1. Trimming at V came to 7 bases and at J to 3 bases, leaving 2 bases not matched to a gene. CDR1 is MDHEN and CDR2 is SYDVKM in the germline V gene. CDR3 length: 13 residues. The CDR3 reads CASKGADTGELFF. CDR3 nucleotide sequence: TGTGCCAGCAAGGGGGCGGACACCGGGGAGCTGTTTTTT.

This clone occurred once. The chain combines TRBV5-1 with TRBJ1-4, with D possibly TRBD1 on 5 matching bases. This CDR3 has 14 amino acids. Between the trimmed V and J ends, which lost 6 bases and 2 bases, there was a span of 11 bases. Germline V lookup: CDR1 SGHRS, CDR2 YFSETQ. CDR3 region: CASTRGGTNEKLFF. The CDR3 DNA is TGCGCCAGCACCCGGGGGGGTACTAATGAAAAACTGTTTTTT.

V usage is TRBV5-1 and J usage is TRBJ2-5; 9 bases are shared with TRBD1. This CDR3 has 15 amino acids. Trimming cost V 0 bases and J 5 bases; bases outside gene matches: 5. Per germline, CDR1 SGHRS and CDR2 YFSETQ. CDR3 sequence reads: CASSLDGTGIETQYF. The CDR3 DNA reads TGCGCCAGCAGCTTGGACGGGACAGGGATCGAGACCCAGTACTTC.

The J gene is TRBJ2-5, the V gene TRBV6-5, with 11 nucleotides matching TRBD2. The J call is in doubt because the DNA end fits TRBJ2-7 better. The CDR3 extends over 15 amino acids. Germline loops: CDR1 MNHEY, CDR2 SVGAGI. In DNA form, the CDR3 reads TGTGCCAGCAAGGGACTAGCGGAAAGCTCCTACGAGCAGTACTTC. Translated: CASKGLAESSYEQYF.

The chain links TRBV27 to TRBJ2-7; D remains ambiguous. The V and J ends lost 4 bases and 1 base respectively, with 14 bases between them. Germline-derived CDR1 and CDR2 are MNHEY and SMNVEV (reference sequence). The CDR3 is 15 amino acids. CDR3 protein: CASSYSLINSYEQYF. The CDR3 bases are TGTGCCAGCAGTTACAGTCTAATTAATTCCTACGAGCAGTACTTC.

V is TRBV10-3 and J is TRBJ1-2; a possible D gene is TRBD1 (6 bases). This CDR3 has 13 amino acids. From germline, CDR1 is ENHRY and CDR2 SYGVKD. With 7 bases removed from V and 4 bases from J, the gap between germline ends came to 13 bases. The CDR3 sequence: CAIKGGPSYGYTF. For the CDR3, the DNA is TGTGCCATCAAGGGGGGGCCTAGCTATGGCTACACCTTC.

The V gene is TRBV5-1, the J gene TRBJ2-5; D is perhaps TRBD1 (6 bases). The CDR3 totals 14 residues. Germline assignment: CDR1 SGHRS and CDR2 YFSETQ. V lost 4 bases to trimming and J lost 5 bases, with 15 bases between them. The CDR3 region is CASSIGGVVETQYF. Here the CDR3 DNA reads TGCGCCAGCAGCATAGGGGGAGTGGTGGAGACCCAGTACTTC.

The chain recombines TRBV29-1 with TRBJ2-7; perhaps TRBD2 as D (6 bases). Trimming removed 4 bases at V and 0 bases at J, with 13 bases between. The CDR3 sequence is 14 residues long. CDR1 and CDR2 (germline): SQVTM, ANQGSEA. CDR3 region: CSVGPGVSSYEQYF. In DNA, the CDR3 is TGCAGCGTTGGCCCGGGGGTGTCCTCCTACGAGCAGTACTTC.

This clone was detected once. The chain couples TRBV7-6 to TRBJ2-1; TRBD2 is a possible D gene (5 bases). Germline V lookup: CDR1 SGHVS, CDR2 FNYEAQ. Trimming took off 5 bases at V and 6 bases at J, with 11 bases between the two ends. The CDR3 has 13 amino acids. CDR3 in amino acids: CASSPPSSNEQFF. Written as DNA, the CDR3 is TGTGCCAGCAGCCCACCTAGCAGCAATGAGCAGTTCTTC.

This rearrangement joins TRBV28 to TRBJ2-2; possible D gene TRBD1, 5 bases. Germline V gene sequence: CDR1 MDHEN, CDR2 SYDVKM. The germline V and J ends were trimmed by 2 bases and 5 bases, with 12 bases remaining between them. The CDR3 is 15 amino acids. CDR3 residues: CASSLARRVTGELFF. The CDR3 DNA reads TGTGCCAGCAGTTTAGCACGCAGGGTGACCGGGGAGCTGTTTTTT.

This CDR3 is CASSFPGTSGRRGANVLTF. The CDR3 DNA reads TGTGCCAGCAGCTTCCCAGGGACTAGCGGGAGACGTGGGGCCAACGTCCTGACTTTC. The chain couples TRBV11-2 to TRBJ2-6, with 14 bases identical to TRBD2. The V gene's germline CDR1 is SGHAT and CDR2 FQNNGV. The CDR3 spans 19 residues. J lost 3 bases, V lost 3 bases, and 7 bases had no gene match. The variable domain in full, with the rest retrieved from reference TRBV11-2 and TRBJ2-6, is EAGVAQSPRYKIIEKRQSVAFWCNPISGHATLYWYQQILGQGPKLLIQFQNNGVVDDSQLPKDRFSAERLKGVDSTLKIQPAKLEDSAVYLCASSFPGTSGRRGANVLTFGAGSRLTVL.

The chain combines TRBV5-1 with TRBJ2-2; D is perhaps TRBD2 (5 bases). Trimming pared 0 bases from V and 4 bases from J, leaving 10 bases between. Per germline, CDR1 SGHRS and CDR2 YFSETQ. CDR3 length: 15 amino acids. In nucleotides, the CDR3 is TGCGCCAGCAGCTTGGCCTCCCGGGGCACCGGGGAGCTGTTTTTT. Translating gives CASSLASRGTGELFF. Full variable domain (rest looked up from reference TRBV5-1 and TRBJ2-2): KAGVTQTPRYLIKTRGQQVTLSCSPISGHRSVSWYQQTPGQGLQFLFEYFSETQRNKGNFPGRFSGRQFSNSRSEMNVSTLELGDSALYLCASSLASRGTGELFFGEGSRLTVL.

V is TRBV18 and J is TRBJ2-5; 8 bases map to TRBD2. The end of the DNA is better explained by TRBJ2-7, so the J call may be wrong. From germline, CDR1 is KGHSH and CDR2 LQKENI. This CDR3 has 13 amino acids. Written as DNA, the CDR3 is TGTGCCAGCAATGGGGGACTAGCCTACGAGCAGTACTTC. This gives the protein CASNGGLAYEQYF.

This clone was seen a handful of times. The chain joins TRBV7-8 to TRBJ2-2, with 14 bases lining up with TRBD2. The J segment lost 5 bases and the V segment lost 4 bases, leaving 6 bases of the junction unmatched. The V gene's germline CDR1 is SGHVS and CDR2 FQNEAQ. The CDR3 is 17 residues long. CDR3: CASSSGLAGVGTGELFF. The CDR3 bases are TGTGCCAGCAGCTCGGGACTAGCGGGAGTTGGTACCGGGGAGCTGTTTTTT.

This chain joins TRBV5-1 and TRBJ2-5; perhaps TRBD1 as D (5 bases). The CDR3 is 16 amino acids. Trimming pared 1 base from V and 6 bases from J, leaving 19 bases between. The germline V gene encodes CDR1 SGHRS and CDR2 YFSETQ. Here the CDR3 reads CASSLLSGMVEKTQYF. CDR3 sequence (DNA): TGCGCCAGCAGCTTGTTATCAGGGATGGTTGAGAAGACCCAGTACTTC.

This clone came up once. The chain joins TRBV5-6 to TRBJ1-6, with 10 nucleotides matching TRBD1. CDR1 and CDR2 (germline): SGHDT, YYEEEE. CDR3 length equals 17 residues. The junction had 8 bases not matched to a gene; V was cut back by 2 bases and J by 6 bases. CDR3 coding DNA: TGTGCCAGCAGCTTACGACAGGGGGCAGCGGGTAATTCACCCCTCCACTTT. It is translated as CASSLRQGAAGNSPLHF.

The CDR3: CSVGRGPYYGYTF. DNA for the CDR3: TGCAGCGTTGGCAGGGGGCCTTATTACGGCTACACCTTC. The rearrangement uses TRBV29-1 and TRBJ1-2; 8 bases are shared with TRBD1. Trimming at V came to 4 bases and at J to 8 bases, leaving 9 bases not matched to a gene. CDR3 length: 13 amino acids. Germline CDR1 reads SQVTM; CDR2 reads ANQGSEA. Based on the CDR3 plus reference TRBV29-1 and TRBJ1-2, the full variable domain is SAVISQKPSRDICQRGTSLTIQCQVDSQVTMMFWYRQQPGQSLTLIATANQGSEATYESGFVIDKFPISRPNLTFSTLTVSNMSPEDSSIYLCSVGRGPYYGYTFGSGTRLTVV.